This TCR beta chain stems from a study of T-cell memory formation after mild COVID-19. Study-wide findings and caveats: Mainly in CM and EM were contracting CD4+ clones; CD8+ were in EMRA. Later expanders leaned CD4+, whereas clones that contracted between day 15 and 85 were balanced CD4/CD8.

From the 5' RACE reads, TCRdb called clonotypes with MiXCR, one entry per CDR3 protein. This sample carries hundreds of thousands of distinct CDR3 sequences, roughly 20% of them seen once, and the ten largest clones take around 12%. Germline CDR1 is MNHEY and CDR2 is SMNVEV (reference sequence). The CDR3 covers 12 residues. V was pared by 0 bases and J by 7 bases, with 4 bases between. This clonotype has a count of ten or more. Its specificity is unknown. Material: PBMCs or a T cell subset sorted from them (not recorded which). V is TRBV27 and J is TRBJ2-1, with unresolved D. The TCR sequence derives from an adult woman who had mild COVID-19 (a few samples of this study predate the infection). Cell type and time point are not known. The chain's CDR3 is CASSLSANEQFF. The CDR3 DNA sequence: TGTGCCAGCAGTTTATCCGCGAATGAGCAGTTCTTC.